This T cell receptor (beta chain) emerged from a study of Ad26.COV2.S vaccination and SARS-CoV-2 variants. Points from the study as a whole: Reported findings describe substantial breadth in spike-specific CD8+ and CD4+ T cell responses following vaccination.

On this clone itself: The antigen is undetermined.

Treatment defined: some 20 received Ad26.COV2.S at low or high dose, single or two shots; about 5 received placebo; per-sample allocation not given. Sampling was done on day 63 after the first vaccine or placebo injection. An Ad26 vector expressing Wuhan-strain SARS-CoV-2 spike constituted the vaccine. Germline V gene sequence: CDR1 SGHTA, CDR2 FQGNSA. CDR3 length: 15 residues. The germline V and J ends were trimmed by 0 bases and 3 bases, with 10 bases remaining between them. Profiled with immunoSEQ multiplex PCR; TCRdb holds only in-frame clones, not every one. Among a few hundred thousand clones listed, over 80% were seen once.

Sequences were derived from peripheral blood, sampled in a trial of Ad26.COV2.S vaccine versus placebo. This rearrangement joins TRBV7-2 to TRBJ2-3; D perhaps matches TRBD1 (5 bases). This TCR was sampled from a person between 18 and 65 years old who received the Ad26.COV2.S COVID-19 vaccine or a placebo. Here the CDR3 DNA reads TGTGCCAGCAGCTTAGCGTCCGACAGAACAGATACGCAGTATTTT. Its protein product is CASSLASDRTDTQYF.